This T cell receptor beta chain is from a study of beta chain features in type 1 diabetes (dated by TCRdb to 2016 to 2019). Concerning the study at large: Mean age, gender distribution, total cell number and subset yield did not differ between patients and healthy donors. Across all samples, around 99 million sorted cells were examined, and cell number per subset correlated strongly with RNA yield. The study compared TCRB repertoires of sorted circulating CD4+ T cell subsets between recently diagnosed type 1 diabetes patients and matched healthy donors. Regulatory and stem cell-like memory subsets were isolated from only 8 patients and about eight healthy donors, whereas naive and central memory subsets came from all 28 donors.

The CDR3 holds 13 amino acids from the cysteine to the phenylalanine. This entry keeps only the CDR3 DNA: 39 bases, framed from base 1. For CDR1 and CDR2, the germline V gene (reference sequence) lists GTSNPN and SVGIG. Trimming costs V 1 base and J 4 bases, and their ends lie 11 bases apart. From each donor, a single peripheral blood sample of about 100 mL on average was drawn into heparinised tubes. Using a panel that included CD45RO, CCR7, CD25, CD127, CD95 and CD27, naive, central memory, regulatory and stem cell-like memory CD4+ T cells were sorted on a BD FACSAria II. All sorted populations exceeded 95% purity. PBMCs were separated immediately by Lymphoprep density gradient centrifugation and were stained directly, without being cultured. So that batch effects would be minimized, each experiment stained and sorted samples in pairs, pairing one healthy donor with one patient. Study-wide conclusions, independent of this receptor: PCR might favor shorter templates, but patient and control samples were amplified and corrected together, so any skew would affect both groups equally. Because cDNA was sequenced instead of genomic DNA, activated cells with high expression could be over-represented, although the groups did not differ in activation or CD3 levels. Naive, central memory and regulatory TCRB repertoires appeared to be more alike among patients than among healthy donors. Type 1 diabetes patients showed a moderate but significant shortening of TCRB CDR3 length in all four CD4+ subsets. Because small numbers of individuals were included in the HLA sub-analyses, any influence of HLA type on TCRB rearrangement was left unresolved. Patients with type 1 diabetes made fewer insertions and deleted more nucleotides at VDJ recombination sites, implying thymic rearrangement abnormalities.

The entire amount of isolated RNA was reverse transcribed using the High Capacity cDNA Reverse Transcription Kit, so the sequenced TCRB transcripts were expressed ones. Deep immunoSEQ sequencing was applied to naive, central memory and regulatory T cell samples, giving an average of roughly 3.5 million total reads per sample. Sorted cells were lysed in RLT buffer, and RNA was extracted using DNase-treated RNeasy Micro or Mini kits according to cell number. To prevent cross-contamination, every cell subset was processed on its own, while patient and healthy donor samples were processed together. Using the immunoSEQ multiplex PCR, TCRB sequences were amplified from cDNA into 87-bp fragments spanning the CDR3 region. The amplicons were sequenced using the Illumina HiSeq platform. Per the original workflow: Synthetic template baselines were used to correct PCR bias computationally, reads within Hamming distance 2 were collapsed, and singletons that could not be merged were discarded. Reads were aligned to IMGT to assign V, D and J genes, CDR3 length, and insertions or deletions at six rearrangement sites. Clonotype counts were normalized to sorted cell number within each subset before computing true diversity and Gini coefficients with the tcR R package. Repertoire sharing was quantified using the overlap coefficient calculated on TCRB nucleotide sequences. Entries here come from immuneACCESS through TCRdb and include only in-frame sequences with V and J called. Some clones fail to appear in such tables; in the studies checked, an unresolved V gene covers under half of the shortfall, and the cause of the remainder is unknown. Clonal size and the V and J genes are those of that table, whereas D and trimming came from the DNA. Counted in this sample were 120,000 or so clones; approximately 15% of them appeared once. The leading ten clones occupy around 2.5% of the sample.

Remarks on this clone: Its target antigen remains unknown. No clone much larger than this one lies a single base away; base qualities are absent.

Input material: central memory CD4+ T cells from blood. This receptor chain uses TRBV30 and TRBJ2-7; the D gene is perhaps TRBD2, on 5 matching bases. This receptor was obtained from a man aged 18-30 years with type 1 diabetes. The CDR3 here reads CAWSEGLPYEQYF. The DNA sequence is as follows: TGTGCCTGGAGTGAAGGACTCCCTTACGAGCAGTACTTC.